A single sample gave rise to the 8 T cell receptor beta chains below, sequenced in a study of T cell responses to AZD1222 COVID-19 vaccine. Here immunoSEQ multiplex PCR was the method, and the copy in TCRdb shows in-frame clones only, minus some. The sample has about 79,000 clones, approximately 80% seen once. Sequencing used peripheral blood, obtained on day 0 of AZD1222 vaccination. The source is an adult in good health.

The rearrangement uses TRBV30 and TRBJ2-7, with D possibly being TRBD1 (6 bases). The CDR3 runs to 13 residues. Per the germline V gene, CDR1 is GTSNPN and CDR2 is SVGIG (reference sequence). V lost 5 bases and J 4 bases, leaving 15 bases between the germline ends. The CDR3 DNA reads TGTGCCTGGCTCCCGGGACACACATACGAGCAGTACTTC. Amino acids: CAWLPGHTYEQYF.

The genes are TRBV11-2 and TRBJ1-2; 8 bases line up with TRBD1. The V gene's germline CDR1 is SGHAT and CDR2 FQNNGV. Losses at the gene ends were 5 bases for V and 6 bases for J; bases not matched to a gene: 11. This CDR3 is built from 15 residues. DNA for the CDR3: TGTGCCAGCAGCCCACCCCCAGGGGGCCTTCATGGCTACACCTTC. Translated: CASSPPPGGLHGYTF.

The chain couples TRBV18 to TRBJ1-1; D is unresolved. Per the germline V gene, CDR1 is KGHSH and CDR2 is LQKENI. This CDR3 contains 16 residues. Deletions cut 3 bases from V and 5 bases from J, with 19 bases between. For the CDR3, the DNA is TGTGCCAGCTCACCCCTCCCGGGAAACGAGAGAACTGAAGCTTTCTTT. Translating it yields CASSPLPGNERTEAFF.

This chain uses TRBV3-1 (or the pseudogene TRBV3-2) with TRBJ1-4; D remains ambiguous. V dropped 6 bases and J dropped 0 bases, with 11 bases sitting between them. Germline CDR1 is LGHDT and CDR2 is YNNKEL (reference sequence). The CDR3 runs to 15 residues. The CDR3 DNA follows: TGTGCCAGCAGAGTAGGACGGACAACTAATGAAAAACTGTTTTTT. Its translation: CASRVGRTTNEKLFF.

The V call is TRBV28, the J call TRBJ1-2; no firm D call. Trimming left V 2 bases short and J 5 bases short, with 12 bases between. Germline CDR1 MDHEN, CDR2 SYDVKM. The CDR3 has 14 amino acids. CDR3 in amino acids: CASSLTGARYGYTF. The CDR3 nucleotides are TGTGCCAGCAGTTTAACGGGTGCTAGATATGGCTACACCTTC.

The chain recombines TRBV12-3 or TRBV12-4 with TRBJ2-1; possibly TRBD2 for D (6 bases). The germline V and J ends were trimmed by 5 bases and 7 bases, with 12 bases remaining between them. The CDR3 spans 13 residues. The CDR3 nucleotides are TGTGCCAGCAGTGCGGGACGCCATAATGAGCAGTTCTTC. Translation: CASSAGRHNEQFF.

This chain links TRBV7-9 with TRBJ1-1, with D possibly being TRBD1 (6 bases). Germline lookup yields CDR1 SEHNR and CDR2 FQNEAQ (reference sequence). The V end lost 5 bases, the J end lost 1 base, and 11 bases lay between the germline ends. The CDR3 has 14 residues. CDR3 residues: CASSRRQENTEAFF. DNA of the CDR3: TGTGCCAGCAGCCGTAGACAGGAGAACACTGAAGCTTTCTTT.

This sequence joins TRBV6-5 and TRBJ1-2; a weak D match, TRBD1 (5 bases). V gave up 7 bases and J gave up 8 bases, with 17 bases separating them. The CDR3 runs to 13 residues. Germline V gene lookup returns CDR1 MNHEY and CDR2 SVGAGI. The CDR3 DNA reads as TGTGCCAGCAATTCTAAGGGGAGGAACGGCTACACCTTC. Amino acid sequence: CASNSKGRNGYTF.